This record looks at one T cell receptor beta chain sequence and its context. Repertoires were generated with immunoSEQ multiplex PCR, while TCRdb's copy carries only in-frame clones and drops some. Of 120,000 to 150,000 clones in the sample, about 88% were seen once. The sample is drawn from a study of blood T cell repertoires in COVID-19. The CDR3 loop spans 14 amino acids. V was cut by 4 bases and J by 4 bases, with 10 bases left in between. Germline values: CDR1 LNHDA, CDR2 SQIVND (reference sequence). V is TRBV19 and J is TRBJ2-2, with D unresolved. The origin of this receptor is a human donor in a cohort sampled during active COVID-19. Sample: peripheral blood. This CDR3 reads CASSRSPATGELFF. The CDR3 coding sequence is TGTGCCAGTAGTAGGAGTCCGGCCACCGGGGAGCTGTTTTTT.